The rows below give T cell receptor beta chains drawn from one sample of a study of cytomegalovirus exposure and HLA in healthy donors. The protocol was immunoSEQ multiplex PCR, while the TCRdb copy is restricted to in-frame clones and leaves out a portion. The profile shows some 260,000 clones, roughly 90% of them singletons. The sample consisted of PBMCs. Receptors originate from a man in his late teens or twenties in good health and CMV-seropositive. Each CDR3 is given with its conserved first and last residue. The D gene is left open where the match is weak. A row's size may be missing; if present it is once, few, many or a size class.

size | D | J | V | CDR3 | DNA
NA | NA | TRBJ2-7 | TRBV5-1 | CASSDGGTEQYF | TGCGCCAGCAGTGACGGAGGGACTGAGCAGTACTTC
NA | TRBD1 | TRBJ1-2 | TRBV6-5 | CASSWGTGSHYGYTF | TGTGCCAGCAGTTGGGGGACAGGGAGCCACTATGGCTACACCTTC
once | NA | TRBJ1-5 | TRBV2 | CASGDVGGNQPQHF | TGTGCCAGCGGGGATGTTGGGGGAAATCAGCCCCAGCATTTT
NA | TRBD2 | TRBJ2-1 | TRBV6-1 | CASRGLAGVAEQFF | TGTGCCAGCAGAGGACTAGCGGGAGTTGCGGAGCAGTTCTTC
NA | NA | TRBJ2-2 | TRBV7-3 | CASSPKGRDSTGELFF | TGTGCCAGCAGCCCAAAGGGGCGGGATAGCACCGGGGAGCTGTTTTTT
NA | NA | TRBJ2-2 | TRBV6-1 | CASSEPRQDTGELFF | TGTGCCAGCAGCGAACCTCGACAGGACACCGGGGAGCTGTTTTTT
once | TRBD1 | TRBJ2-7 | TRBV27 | CASSPRDRSYEQYF | TGTGCCAGCAGTCCTCGGGACAGATCCTACGAGCAGTACTTC
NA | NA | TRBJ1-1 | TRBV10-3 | CAISDTGTGTEAFF | TGTGCCATCAGTGACACAGGGACTGGGACTGAAGCTTTCTTT
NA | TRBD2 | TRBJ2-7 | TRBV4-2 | CASSRGTSGGQGSYEQYF | TGTGCCAGCAGCCGCGGGACTAGCGGGGGGCAGGGTTCCTACGAGCAGTACTTC
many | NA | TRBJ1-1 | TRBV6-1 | CASSELWGAEAFF | TGTGCCAGCAGTGAATTGTGGGGGGCGGAAGCTTTCTTT
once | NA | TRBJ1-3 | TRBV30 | CAWTPGQGIHTIYF | TGTGCCTGGACCCCGGGGCAGGGGATTCACACCATATATTTT
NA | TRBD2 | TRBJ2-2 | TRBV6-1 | CASRVGSGGGELFF | TGTGCCAGCAGGGTCGGTAGCGGGGGCGGGGAGCTGTTTTTT
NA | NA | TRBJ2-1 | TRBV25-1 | CASTGLKWNEQFF | TGTGCCAGCACCGGACTAAAATGGAATGAGCAGTTCTTC
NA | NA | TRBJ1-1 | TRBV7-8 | CASSLEASEAFF | TGTGCCAGCAGCTTAGAGGCCTCTGAAGCTTTCTTT